This T cell receptor (beta chain) comes out of a study of beta chain features in type 1 diabetes. As every portion of the isolated RNA was reverse transcribed, the sequencing read expressed TCRB transcripts. Measured with immunoSEQ multiplex PCR; TCRdb has only the in-frame clones, and not every one. The table has approximately 250,000 clones, over 9.5% seen once. The sample holds a few counts of this clone. Other nucleotide sequences in the sample specify the same CDR3. Germline V gene data show CDR1 as SGHRS and CDR2 as YFSETQ. This CDR3 is built from 13 residues. V shed 0 bases and J shed 8 bases, with 11 bases lying between them.

What was sequenced was naive CD4+ T cells from blood. This sequence joins TRBV5-1 and TRBJ1-1, with D possibly matching TRBD1 (6 bases). The receptor comes from a woman aged 18-35 years in good health. The CDR3 region is CASSLGQDSEAFF. Written as DNA, the CDR3 is TGCGCCAGCAGCTTGGGACAGGATTCCGAAGCTTTCTTT. Using reference TRBV5-1 and TRBJ1-1 for the parts outside the CDR3, the full variable domain is KAGVTQTPRYLIKTRGQQVTLSCSPISGHRSVSWYQQTPGQGLQFLFEYFSETQRNKGNFPGRFSGRQFSNSRSEMNVSTLELGDSALYLCASSLGQDSEAFFGQGTRLTVV.